This is a list of T cell receptor beta chains from one sample in a study of identical twins. TCRdb ran MiXCR on the 5' RACE reads and lists one entry per CDR3 protein. Of approximately 550,000 distinct CDR3 sequences listed, approximately 20% are singletons. The data also belong to a second study, concerning yellow fever vaccine responses in identical twins.

The material sequenced was CD4+ T cells sorted from blood. These TCRs come from a woman between 18 and 29 years old in good health. CDR3s include the opening cysteine and the closing phenylalanine or tryptophan. A D gene is named only where the DNA matches it firmly. Clone size, where shown, is once, few, many, or a class for clones that have expanded.

>TRBV7-2|TRBJ2-1|TRBD1|NA
CASSWTGGTYNEQFF
TGTGCCAGCAGCTGGACAGGGGGGACCTACAATGAGCAGTTCTTC
>TRBV12-3/TRBV12-4|TRBJ2-3|NA|few
CASSSLALSTADTQYF
TGTGCCAGCAGTAGTCTAGCGCTCTCCACGGCAGATACGCAGTATTTT
>TRBV5-1|TRBJ2-1|TRBD1|many
CASSLGQGDNEQFF
TGCGCCAGCAGCTTGGGCCAGGGGGACAATGAGCAGTTCTTC
>TRBV11-2|TRBJ2-5|NA|few
CASSTIKPGSWKTQYF
TGTGCCAGCAGCACCATTAAACCAGGGTCCTGGAAGACCCAGTACTTC
>TRBV6-1|TRBJ2-1|NA|few
CASTFSGGTNEQFF
TGTGCCAGCACCTTTTCCGGGGGCACGAATGAGCAGTTCTTC
>TRBV5-1|TRBJ2-2|TRBD1|NA
CASSSTGYTGELFF
TGCGCCAGCAGCTCGACAGGGTACACCGGGGAGCTGTTTTTT
>TRBV10-3|TRBJ1-1|NA|many
CATRSSGPMNTEAFF
TGTGCCACGCGGTCGAGCGGACCCATGAACACTGAAGCTTTCTTT
>TRBV7-7|TRBJ2-3|TRBD2|few
CASSVAGGSTDTQYF
TGTGCCAGCAGCGTTGCGGGGGGGAGCACAGATACGCAGTATTTT
>TRBV6-1|TRBJ2-1|NA|few
CASSRLAGSSYNEQFF
TGTGCCAGCAGCCGACTTGCGGGGTCCTCCTACAATGAGCAGTTCTTC
>TRBV7-3|TRBJ2-1|TRBD2|NA
CASSLRPTSIDPGSYNEQFF
TGTGCCAGCAGCTTACGGCCGACTAGCATCGACCCAGGGTCCTACAATGAGCAGTTCTTC
>TRBV7-2|TRBJ2-5|TRBD1|few
CASRSTGVGSVETQYF
TGTGCCAGCAGGTCCACAGGGGTTGGGTCGGTAGAGACCCAGTACTTC
>TRBV5-1|TRBJ2-2|NA|NA
CASSYRESSGELFF
TGCGCCAGCAGCTACAGGGAGAGCAGCGGGGAGCTGTTTTTT
>TRBV10-1|TRBJ2-1|NA|few
CASTLRGDSYNEQFF
TGCGCCAGCACCCTTCGCGGGGATTCCTACAATGAGCAGTTCTTC
>TRBV7-9|TRBJ1-4|NA|NA
CASAPDGPNEKLFF
TGTGCCAGCGCCCCCGATGGGCCGAATGAAAAACTGTTTTTT
>TRBV5-1|TRBJ2-7|NA|few
CASSTGQGGNEQYF
TGCGCCAGCAGCACGGGTCAGGGTGGGAACGAGCAGTACTTC
>TRBV7-6|TRBJ2-3|TRBD2|few
CASSLNLAGGPSLMDTQYF
TGTGCCAGCAGCCTCAATCTAGCGGGAGGGCCCTCGCTTATGGATACGCAGTATTTT
>TRBV5-5|TRBJ2-2|NA|NA
CASSLWFGELFF
TGTGCCAGCAGCTTATGGTTCGGGGAGCTGTTTTTT
>TRBV7-8|TRBJ2-1|NA|NA
CASSPSTGPYNEQFF
TGTGCCAGCAGCCCCTCTACTGGGCCGTACAATGAGCAGTTCTTC
>TRBV2|TRBJ2-3|TRBD1|NA
CASSQGGAVRTDTQYF
TGTGCCAGCAGCCAAGGGGGCGCGGTTCGCACAGATACGCAGTATTTT
>TRBV12-3/TRBV12-4|TRBJ2-2|NA|NA
CASRGGTAHNTGELFF
TGTGCCAGCAGGGGGGGGACAGCCCATAACACCGGGGAGCTGTTTTTT
>TRBV14|TRBJ2-2|NA|NA
CASSVTYSPDTGELFF
TGTGCCAGCAGCGTGACGTACAGCCCGGACACCGGGGAGCTGTTTTTT
>TRBV4-2|TRBJ2-6|NA|NA
CASSQGVASSGANVLTF
TGTGCCAGCAGCCAAGGGGTCGCCAGCTCTGGGGCCAACGTCCTGACTTTC
>TRBV20-1|TRBJ2-3|TRBD2|NA
CSAARGDSTDTQYF
TGCAGTGCTGCGCGGGGGGACAGCACAGATACGCAGTATTTT
>TRBV3-1|TRBJ2-5|TRBD2|few
CASSQGTSGAETQYF
TGTGCCAGCAGCCAAGGGACTAGCGGTGCAGAGACCCAGTACTTC
>TRBV20-1|TRBJ2-1|TRBD2|NA
CSAQRSGVTSYNEQFF
TGCAGTGCGCAGAGGAGCGGGGTGACCTCCTACAATGAGCAGTTCTTC
>TRBV27|TRBJ2-1|NA|NA
CASRTGALNSYNEQFF
TGTGCCAGCAGAACCGGGGCACTAAACTCCTACAATGAGCAGTTCTTC